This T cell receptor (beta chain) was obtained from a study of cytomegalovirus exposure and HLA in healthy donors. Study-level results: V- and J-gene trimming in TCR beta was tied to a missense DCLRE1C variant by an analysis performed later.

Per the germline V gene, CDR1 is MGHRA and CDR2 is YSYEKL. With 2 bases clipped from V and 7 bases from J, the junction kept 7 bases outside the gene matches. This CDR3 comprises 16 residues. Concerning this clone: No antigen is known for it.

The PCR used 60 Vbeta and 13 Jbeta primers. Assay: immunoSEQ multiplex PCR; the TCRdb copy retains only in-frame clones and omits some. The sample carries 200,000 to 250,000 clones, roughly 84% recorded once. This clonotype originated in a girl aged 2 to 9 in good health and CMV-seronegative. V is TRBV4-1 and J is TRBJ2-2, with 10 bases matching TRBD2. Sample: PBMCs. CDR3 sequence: CASSQSSSGRGGELFF. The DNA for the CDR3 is TGCGCCAGCAGCCAATCCTCTAGCGGGAGAGGCGGGGAGCTGTTTTTT.